These 6 T cell receptor beta chains originate from one sample sequenced in a study of T cell changes during pregnancy in multiple sclerosis. Repertoires were generated with immunoSEQ multiplex PCR, while TCRdb's copy carries only in-frame clones and drops some. The sample shows about 57,000 clones, more than 85% of them seen only once. The specimen was peripheral blood, collected after pregnancy. These receptors originate from a female donor in good health, enrolled as a control in a pregnancy study.

This chain uses TRBV2 with TRBJ2-5; D is possibly TRBD2 (6 bases). Per the germline V gene, CDR1 is SNHLY and CDR2 is FYNNEI. This CDR3 has 16 amino acids. The ends were cut back, 6 bases at V and 1 base at J, with 18 bases in the middle. In DNA, the CDR3 is TGTGCCAGCAGGAAGGAGGCGGGGCCGCTCCAAGAGACCCAGTACTTC. Translated, it gives CASRKEAGPLQETQYF.

The chain recombines TRBV19 with TRBJ2-7, with a possible D match to TRBD1 (6 bases). The CDR3 runs 13 residues. Germline V gene data show CDR1 as LNHDA and CDR2 as SQIVND (reference sequence). The V gene lost 3 bases and the J gene lost 3 bases, with 9 bases spanning the gap. The CDR3 region has the DNA TGTGCCAGTAGTATTATAGGGGGCTACGAGCAGTACTTC. As protein: CASSIIGGYEQYF.

The rearrangement links TRBV28 to TRBJ2-1; TRBD1 agrees at 10 bases. Per the germline V gene, CDR1 is MDHEN and CDR2 is SYDVKM. With 7 bases clipped from V and 1 base from J, the junction kept 7 bases outside the gene matches. The CDR3 covers 16 residues. The CDR3 loop is CASTEGTGVSYNEQFF. CDR3 coding DNA: TGTGCCAGCACCGAGGGGACAGGGGTTTCCTACAATGAGCAGTTCTTC.

The gene calls are TRBV15 and TRBJ1-1; 10 bases match TRBD1. Trimming cost V 4 bases and J 0 bases; bases outside gene matches: 8. This CDR3 spans 17 amino acids. Germline V gene lookup returns CDR1 LNHNV and CDR2 YYDKDF (reference sequence). The CDR3 coding sequence is TGTGCCACCAGCAAGGTGGGACAGGGGACCCTGAACACTGAAGCTTTCTTT. Protein: CATSKVGQGTLNTEAFF.

The chain employs TRBV15 and TRBJ1-4; tentative D call: TRBD1 (6 bases). In germline, CDR1 is LNHNV, CDR2 YYDKDF (reference sequence). The CDR3 runs to 16 residues. The ends were cut back, 0 bases at V and 7 bases at J, with 15 bases in the middle. CDR3 loop: CATSRDRGGGGEKLFF. The CDR3 nucleotides are TGTGCCACCAGCAGAGATCGGGGGGGCGGAGGTGAAAAACTGTTTTTT.

This clone appeared a single time. The genes are TRBV5-1 and TRBJ1-2, with 8 bases that match TRBD1. The germline gives CDR1 SGHRS, CDR2 YFSETQ. The CDR3 length is 14 residues. The ends lost 4 bases at V and 6 bases at J; junction bases unmatched: 8. As DNA, the CDR3 is TGCGCCAGCAGCGTTGATCGACAGGGGAATGGCTACACCTTC. Translation: CASSVDRQGNGYTF. The full variable domain, its missing parts supplied by reference TRBV5-1 and TRBJ1-2, is KAGVTQTPRYLIKTRGQQVTLSCSPISGHRSVSWYQQTPGQGLQFLFEYFSETQRNKGNFPGRFSGRQFSNSRSEMNVSTLELGDSALYLCASSVDRQGNGYTFGSGTRLTVV.